Sequencing of this TCR beta chain was carried out in a study of blood T cell repertoires in COVID-19. Study summary: Samples representing acute and convalescent COVID-19 were sourced from the United States, Italy and Spain. Sources were T cells, B-cell-depleted T cells, or PBMCs; the material itself was cDNA or gDNA.

As processed by the authors: How many nucleated cells were present was estimated from reference gene primer amplification. Profiling relied on immunoSEQ multiplex PCR, and the TCRdb table lists in-frame clones only, not all of them. That table is the source of V, J and clone size, and D and trimming were worked out from the DNA. The sample carries approximately 270,000 clones, approximately 80% recorded once. The germline CDR1 and CDR2 sequences are KGHSH and LQKENI. V was cut by 3 bases and J by 7 bases, with 10 bases left in between. This CDR3 is built from 14 residues. The sequence derives from a man older than 75 with acute or convalescent COVID-19. The sequenced sample consisted of peripheral blood. The chain is built from TRBV18 and TRBJ1-6, with D possibly TRBD1 on 5 matching bases. The CDR3 bases are TGTGCCAGCTCACCCAAGGAGGGGAATTCACCCCTCCACTTT. This codes for CASSPKEGNSPLHF.